This TCR beta chain was observed in a study of cytotoxic CD8 clonotypes in ibrutinib-treated CLL (dated by TCRdb to the early 2020s). Some background on the complete study: The cohort was composed of some twelve relapsed/refractory and about 15 treatment-naive patients; IGHV unmutated status was identified in some 17 patients. Partial responses were observed in roughly 24 patients and complete responses in 2; after a median follow-up of about 69 months, remission was maintained in 15 or so patients and progression was observed in approximately 12. Response samples were taken after a median of roughly a year on treatment, ranging from roughly 6 to 36 months. On average, each sample yielded 250,000 to 300,000 productive templates and under 95,000 productive rearrangements. Of the 90 or so participants in the trial, 26 had longitudinal samples available. Cryopreserved peripheral blood mononuclear cells were obtained before treatment, at response, and at either sustained remission or disease progression. Every remission and progressive disease sample was obtained while ibrutinib was still being received by the patients. Results the study describes overall, beyond this receptor: Baseline clonality exceeded that of age-matched healthy donors and correlated strongly with circulating CD8+ T-cell counts. At ibrutinib response clonality went up, during sustained remission it held steady, and at progression it dropped back toward baseline. Public clonotypes were rare and either contracted or stayed stable during treatment, and the rise in clonality at ibrutinib response reflected the expansion of private clonotypes. Sampling times were not matched between sustained-remission and progressing patients, and lymph node repertoires were not studied.

Including cysteine and phenylalanine, the CDR3 has 13 amino acids. Only the CDR3 region is kept as DNA, spanning 39 bases read in frame from base 1. CDR1 and CDR2 are drawn from the germline V gene: MDHEN, SYDVKM. The germline ends are 14 bases apart after V is trimmed by 11 bases and J by 0 bases. The goal of deep resolution MiSeq sequencing was a depth between 1 in 1 million and 1 in 200,000 T cells, and coverage averaged 10x per clonotype. TCR beta libraries were generated with the immunoSEQ hsTCRB Kit. The original methods were these. Data were analyzed with ImmunoSEQ Data Assistant and ImmunoSEQ Analyzer, with V, D and J genes assigned per IMGT definitions. Clonality was computed as one minus normalized Shannon entropy of productive rearrangement frequencies, ranging from 0 to 1. Only overrepresented clonotypes making up at least 0.05% of each patient's repertoire were included in the public clonotype analysis. Thirteen repertoires from age-matched healthy donors, obtained from immuneACCESS, served as clonality controls. The clones in this table, taken by TCRdb from immuneACCESS, are in-frame only. Not every clone is retained; where verified, under half of the shortfall comes from an unresolved V gene, and the cause of the rest is unknown. V and J calls plus clone size are reproduced from that table; the DNA served to infer D and trimming. Within this sample are over 100,000 clones, with roughly 57% of them counted one time only. The ten biggest clones cover about 40% of the sample.

What the time point label conveys for this sample: roughly 2 years on ibrutinib. About 2 micrograms of genomic DNA were extracted from cryopreserved PBMCs for TCR beta library preparation. Longitudinal blood samples from CLL patients receiving ibrutinib monotherapy were subjected to high-throughput TCR beta sequencing. The patients took part in an open-label, single-center phase 2 trial of ibrutinib monotherapy. This clone appeared a single time. Its specific antigen is unknown. No qualities accompany the bases; no much larger clone lies one base away. The specimen comprised PBMCs, sampled after 24 months of ibrutinib treatment. This clonotype was sampled from a human donor with chronic lymphocytic leukemia. Here the chain combines TRBV28 and TRBJ2-7, with an unclear D gene assignment. The DNA reads as follows: TGTGCCGCTCAACAGTTAAACTCCTACGAGCAGTACTTC. It is translated as CAAQQLNSYEQYF.